The 13 T cell receptor beta chains reported below all come from one sample, sequenced in a study of CD8 T cells in Susac syndrome. An amount of RNA that ranged from 0.5 to 1 ug was reverse transcribed with random hexamers. TCRdb re-called the immunoSEQ multiplex PCR reads through MiXCR, storing one row per CDR3 protein. The sample contains 150,000 to 200,000 distinct CDR3 sequences, around 95% of which appear only once. Sequencing input: CD4+ T cells from PBMCs. All receptors come from a human donor in good health.

The chain couples TRBV5-1 to TRBJ2-7; D might be TRBD2 (6 bases). V lost 1 base to trimming and J lost 1 base, with 12 bases between them. The CDR3 spans 15 residues. In germline, CDR1 is SGHRS, CDR2 YFSETQ. In DNA form, the CDR3 reads TGCGCCAGCAGCTTGCGGAGGGGCGCATCCTACGAGCAGTACTTC. Its protein is CASSLRRGASYEQYF.

As to this clonotype: Germline and junction disagree at one end, which may indicate a read error. The chain couples TRBV2 to TRBJ2-4, with 10 nucleotides matching TRBD1. This CDR3 has 13 amino acids. Per the germline V gene, CDR1 is SNHLY and CDR2 is FYNNEI. The CDR3 is CASSGQGAEFCHF. The CDR3 DNA reads as TGTGCCAGCAGTGGACAGGGGGCTGAGTTTTGCCACTTC. Together with reference TRBV2 and TRBJ2-4, the CDR3 gives the full variable domain: EPEVTQTPSHQVTQMGQEVILRCVPISNHLYFYWYRQILGQKVEFLVSFYNNEISEKSEIFDDQFSVERPDGSNFTLKIRSTKLEDSAMYFCASSGQGAEFCHFGAGTRLSVL.

Here the CDR3 DNA reads TGCAGCGCCTCTCAGGGACCACTAGCGAACGAGCAGTACTTC. Protein product: CSASQGPLANEQYF. The chain is built from TRBV29-1 and TRBJ2-7; 7 bases fit TRBD2. Germline values: CDR1 SQVTM, CDR2 ANQGSEA. The CDR3 is made up of 14 amino acids. Unmatched junction bases numbered 14, after V lost 7 bases and J lost 5 bases.

This chain links TRBV2 with TRBJ1-1; D remains unclear. V dropped 4 bases and J dropped 1 base, with 10 bases sitting between them. The germline CDR1 and CDR2 sequences are SNHLY and FYNNEI. The CDR3 is made up of 14 amino acids. The CDR3 sequence: CASSGLVRNTEAFF. CDR3 bases: TGTGCCAGCAGTGGTCTAGTACGGAACACTGAAGCTTTCTTT.

V usage is TRBV19 and J usage is TRBJ2-4; 7 positions agree with TRBD1. Germline V lookup: CDR1 LNHDA, CDR2 SQIVND (reference sequence). The CDR3 sequence is 14 residues long. J lost 10 bases, V lost 3 bases, and 9 bases had no gene match. The DNA for the CDR3 is TGTGCCAGTAGTATCCGTAGGGACAGCCCGATTCAGTACTTC. Residues: CASSIRRDSPIQYF.

The chain joins TRBV7-3 to TRBJ2-5; 8 bases fit TRBD1. The junction had 10 bases not matched to a gene; V was cut back by 5 bases and J by 5 bases. Germline CDR1 and CDR2: SGHTA and FQGTGA. The CDR3 is 15 amino acids. CDR3 protein: CASSTGTGGLETQYF. DNA of the CDR3: TGTGCCAGCAGCACAGGGACAGGAGGGTTGGAGACCCAGTACTTC.

The chain combines TRBV24-1 with TRBJ2-7; possibly TRBD1 or TRBD2 for D (5 bases each). CDR3 length: 15 residues. CDR1 is KGHDR and CDR2 is SFDVKD in the germline V gene. V was pared by 4 bases and J by 3 bases, with 15 bases between. In DNA form, the CDR3 reads TGTGCCACCAGTGACTCTTCCGGGGCTCGCTACGAGCAGTACTTC. It translates to CATSDSSGARYEQYF.

This clonotype was observed a handful of times. The chain employs TRBV5-6 and TRBJ2-7; D is ambiguous. The CDR3 consists of 11 residues. Germline CDR1 reads SGHDT; CDR2 reads YYEEEE. With 4 bases removed from V and 3 bases from J, the gap between germline ends came to 5 bases. In DNA, the CDR3 is TGTGCCAGCAGCGGGGACTACGAGCAGTACTTC. Residues: CASSGDYEQYF.

The gene calls are TRBV20-1 and TRBJ1-4, with 9 bases aligning to TRBD1. The J segment lost 3 bases and the V segment lost 4 bases, leaving 3 bases of the junction unmatched. The CDR3 runs 14 residues. The germline gives CDR1 DFQATT, CDR2 SNEGSKA (reference sequence). The DNA of the CDR3 is TGCAGTGCTATCTGGACAGGGGCTAATGAAAAACTGTTTTTT. It is translated as CSAIWTGANEKLFF.

This chain links TRBV7-3 with TRBJ1-1, with D tentatively TRBD1 (5 bases). Looked up from germline, CDR1 is SGHTA and CDR2 is FQGTGA. The CDR3 is 14 amino acids. The V and J ends lost 5 bases and 7 bases respectively, with 17 bases between them. The CDR3 DNA sequence: TGTGCCAGCAGCGCGACCGGGACGGGGGTTGAAGCTTTCTTT. Amino acid sequence: CASSATGTGVEAFF.

The rearrangement uses TRBV29-1 and TRBJ2-5, with D maybe TRBD2 (5 bases). The CDR3 sequence is 12 residues long. Trimming cost V 6 bases and J 1 base, with 9 bases left between them. CDR1 and CDR2 from the germline V gene are SQVTM and ANQGSEA. This CDR3 is CSVRAPQETQYF. The CDR3 DNA is TGCAGCGTGAGGGCCCCCCAAGAGACCCAGTACTTC.

The chain couples TRBV2 to TRBJ2-5; D is undetermined. With 6 bases removed from V and 5 bases from J, the gap between germline ends came to 7 bases. The CDR3 covers 11 residues. Germline CDR1 and CDR2: SNHLY and FYNNEI. The CDR3 bases are TGTGCCAGCAGGGGTTGGGAGACCCAGTACTTC. This codes for CASRGWETQYF.

This chain uses TRBV5-6 with TRBJ1-2; TRBD1 is a possible D gene (5 bases). Trimming stripped 2 bases from V and 7 bases from J, with 12 bases between. The germline CDR1 and CDR2 sequences are SGHDT and YYEEEE. This CDR3 is built from 13 residues. CDR3: CASSLEVGAGYTF. CDR3 DNA: TGTGCCAGCAGCTTAGAGGTTGGGGCTGGCTACACCTTC.